The T cell receptor (beta chain) described here comes from a study of blood T cell repertoires in COVID-19. Germline V gene lookup returns CDR1 SGHDT and CDR2 YYEEEE. The CDR3 consists of 15 residues. Trimming cost V 3 bases and J 5 bases; bases outside gene matches: 6. Libraries were prepared by immunoSEQ multiplex PCR; TCRdb keeps only in-frame clonotypes and omits some of them. The sample contains fewer than 200,000 clones, 60% to 85% of which appear only once. The sequenced sample was peripheral blood. This clonotype originated in a man aged 55 to 70 with acute or convalescent COVID-19. V gene TRBV5-6 combines with J gene TRBJ1-5; 9 bases line up with TRBD1. The CDR3: CASSWGTGLHQPQHF. The CDR3 DNA follows: TGTGCCAGCAGCTGGGGGACAGGGCTCCATCAGCCCCAGCATTTT.